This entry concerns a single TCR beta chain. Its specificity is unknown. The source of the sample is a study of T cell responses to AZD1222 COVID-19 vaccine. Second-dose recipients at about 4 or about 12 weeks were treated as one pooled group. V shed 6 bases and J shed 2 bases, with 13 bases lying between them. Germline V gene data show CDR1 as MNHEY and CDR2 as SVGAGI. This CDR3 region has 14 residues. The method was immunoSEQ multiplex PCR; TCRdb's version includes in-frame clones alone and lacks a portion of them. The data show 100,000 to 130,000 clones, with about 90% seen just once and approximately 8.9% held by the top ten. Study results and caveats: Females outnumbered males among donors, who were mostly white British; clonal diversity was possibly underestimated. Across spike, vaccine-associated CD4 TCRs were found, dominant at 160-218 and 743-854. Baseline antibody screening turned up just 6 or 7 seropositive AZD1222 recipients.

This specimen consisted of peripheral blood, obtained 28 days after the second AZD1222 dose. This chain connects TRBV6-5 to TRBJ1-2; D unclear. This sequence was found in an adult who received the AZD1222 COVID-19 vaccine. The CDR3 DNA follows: TGTGCCAGCAGATACCAAACGGGGAACTATGGCTACACCTTC. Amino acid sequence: CASRYQTGNYGYTF.